The following is a T cell receptor beta chain sequence with its context. With 4 bases removed from V and 1 base from J, the gap between germline ends came to 11 bases. From germline, CDR1 is LGHDT and CDR2 YNNKEL (reference sequence). The CDR3 runs 14 residues. The data belong to a study of blood T cells in healthy people across ages. Primed by a sample-barcoded 5' primer and a J-beta primer mix, a second PCR proceeded for 7 to 11 cycles. TCRdb analysed the 5' RACE reads with MiXCR anew, one entry per CDR3 protein. The repertoire has around 1,000,000 distinct CDR3 sequences, under 40% of them found once; the top ten carry 13%.

V gene TRBV3-1 combines with J gene TRBJ2-7; possible D gene TRBD2, 5 bases. The clonotype was recovered from a man younger than 30 in good health. Sequencing was carried out using blood. The CDR3 nucleotides are TGTGCCAGCAGCCCTAGCTCCACATCCTACGAGCAGTACTTC. Its protein product is CASSPSSTSYEQYF.